The following is a T cell receptor (beta chain) sequence with its context. Its antigen is not identified. These data are taken from a study of CD8 T cells in ankylosing spondylitis. Overall study findings and caveats: Apparently characteristic of ankylosing spondylitis blood was a TCR beta motif (roughly eight highly homologous variants).

With 5 bases removed from V and 2 bases from J, the gap between germline ends came to 9 bases. The CDR3 sequence is 14 residues long. Looked up from germline, CDR1 is MRHNA and CDR2 is SNTAGT. Libraries for TCR beta were made by quantitative 5'-RACE with molecular barcodes. MiXCR, run by TCRdb on the 5' RACE reads, gives a single entry per CDR3 protein. The sample gives some 220,000 distinct CDR3 sequences, under 12% of which show up once; 2.6% is in the top ten. This chain uses TRBV6-4 with TRBJ2-2; D uncertain. The sequence was obtained from a male donor with ankylosing spondylitis or in good health (not recorded which). The sequencing sample was made of blood, either unsorted or a sorted T cell fraction (not recorded which). The CDR3 DNA follows: TGTGCCAGCAGTAGGGCCGGCAACACCGGGGAGCTGTTTTTT. It encodes CASSRAGNTGELFF.